This entry concerns a single TCR beta chain. This sample was included in a study of blood T cell repertoires in COVID-19. Study context: Acute and convalescent COVID-19 specimens originated in the United States, Italy and Spain. T cells, B-cell-depleted T cells, or PBMCs provided the cDNA or gDNA that served as material.

Germline loops: CDR1 SEHNR, CDR2 FQNEAQ (reference sequence). Trimming took 7 bases from V and 0 from J, leaving 21 bases between them. CDR3 size: 17 residues. In the source study's methods: Amplified reference gene primers provided the basis for estimating nucleated cell counts. Measured with immunoSEQ multiplex PCR; TCRdb has only the in-frame clones, and not every one. V and J calls and clone size are those listed in that table; D and trimming were worked out from the DNA. Of under 300,000 clones listed, approximately 90% are singletons. The material sequenced was peripheral blood. The clonotype originates from a man between 18 and 35 years old with active or convalescent COVID-19. The chain joins TRBV7-9 to TRBJ1-1; possible D gene TRBD1, 6 bases. The CDR3 nucleotides are TGTGCCAGCATCAGTGACAGGACCGCCTTCATGAACACTGAAGCTTTCTTT. It encodes CASISDRTAFMNTEAFF.